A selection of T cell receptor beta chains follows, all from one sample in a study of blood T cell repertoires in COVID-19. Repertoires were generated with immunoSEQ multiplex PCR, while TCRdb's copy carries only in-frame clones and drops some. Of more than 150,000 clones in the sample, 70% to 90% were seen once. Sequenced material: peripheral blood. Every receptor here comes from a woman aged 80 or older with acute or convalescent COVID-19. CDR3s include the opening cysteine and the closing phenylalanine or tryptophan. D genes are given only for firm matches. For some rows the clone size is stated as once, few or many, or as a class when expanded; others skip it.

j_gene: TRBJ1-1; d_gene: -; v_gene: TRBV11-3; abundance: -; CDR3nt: TGTGCCAGCAGCCTAAGTTATTCCACTGAAGCTTTCTTT; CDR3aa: CASSLSYSTEAFF
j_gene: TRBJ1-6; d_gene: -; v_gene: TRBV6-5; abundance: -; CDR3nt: TGTGCCAGCCTTAAGGAGAGTAATTCACCCCTCCACTTT; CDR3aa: CASLKESNSPLHF
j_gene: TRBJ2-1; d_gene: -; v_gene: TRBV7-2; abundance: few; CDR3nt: TGTGCCAGCAGCTTAGACAGCAATGAGCAGTTCTTC; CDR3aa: CASSLDSNEQFF
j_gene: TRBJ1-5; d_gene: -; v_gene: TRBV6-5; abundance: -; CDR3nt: TGTGCCAGCAGCTTGTCGGGGGTAGGGCATCAGCCCCAGCATTTT; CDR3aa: CASSLSGVGHQPQHF
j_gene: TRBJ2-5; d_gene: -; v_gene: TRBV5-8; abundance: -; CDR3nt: TGTGCCAGCAGTTTGGACTTGGGCAGAGGGGAGACCCAGTACTTC; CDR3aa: CASSLDLGRGETQYF
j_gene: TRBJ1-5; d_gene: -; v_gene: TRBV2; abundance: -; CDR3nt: TGTGCCAGCAGTCTTAATCAGCCCCAGCATTTT; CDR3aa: CASSLNQPQHF
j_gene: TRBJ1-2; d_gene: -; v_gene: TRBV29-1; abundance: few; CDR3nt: TGCAGCGTTGGACCCGGGGGGGCTGGAAGCTACACCTTC; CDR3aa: CSVGPGGAGSYTF
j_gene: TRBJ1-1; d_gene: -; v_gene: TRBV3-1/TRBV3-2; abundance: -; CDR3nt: TGTGCCAGCAGCCGACAAGCGGGGGGGGCCCCGGGTACTGAAGCTTTCTTT; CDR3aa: CASSRQAGGAPGTEAFF
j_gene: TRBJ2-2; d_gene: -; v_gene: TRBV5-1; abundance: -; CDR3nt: TGCGCCAGCAGCTCAAAGACAGGGAACACCGGGGAGCTGTTTTTT; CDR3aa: CASSSKTGNTGELFF
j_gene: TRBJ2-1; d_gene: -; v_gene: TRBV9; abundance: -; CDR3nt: TGTGCCAGCAGCGATTGGGGGCAAGGGGTACGTGAGCAGTTCTTC; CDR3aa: CASSDWGQGVREQFF
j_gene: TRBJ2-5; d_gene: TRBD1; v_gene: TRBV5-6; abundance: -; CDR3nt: TGTGCCAGCAGCCTACAGGGGGGCAGGGAGACCCAGTACTTC; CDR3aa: CASSLQGGRETQYF
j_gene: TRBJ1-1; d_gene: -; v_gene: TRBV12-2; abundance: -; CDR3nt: TGTGCAAGTCGCTTAGCGACAGGGAGACGGGCTTTCTTT; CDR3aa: CASRLATGRRAFF
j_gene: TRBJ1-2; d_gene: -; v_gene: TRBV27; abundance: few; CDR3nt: TGTGCCAGCAGTTGGGTCCCACAGGGCCCTGGCTACACCTTC; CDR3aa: CASSWVPQGPGYTF
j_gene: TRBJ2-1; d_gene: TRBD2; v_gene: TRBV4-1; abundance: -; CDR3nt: TGCGCCAGCAGCCAAGATATAGGTTGGACTAGCGCGGGGAATGAGCAGTTCTTC; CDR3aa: CASSQDIGWTSAGNEQFF
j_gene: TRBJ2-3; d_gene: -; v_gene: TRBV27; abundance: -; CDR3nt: TGTGCCAGTACAGCCCTTGATACGCAGTATTTT; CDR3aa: CASTALDTQYF
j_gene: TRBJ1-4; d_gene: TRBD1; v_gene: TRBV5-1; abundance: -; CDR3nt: TGCGCCAGCAGCTTTACAGGGGGCAGTGGTGAAAAACTGTTTTTT; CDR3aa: CASSFTGGSGEKLFF
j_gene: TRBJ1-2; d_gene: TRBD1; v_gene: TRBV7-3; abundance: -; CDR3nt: TGTGCCAGCAGCTTCGGGACAGTACTGGACTTC; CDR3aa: CASSFGTVLDF
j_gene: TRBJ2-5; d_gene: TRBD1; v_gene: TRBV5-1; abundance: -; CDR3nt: TGCGCCAGCAGCTTGGGGGACAGGGGGCTAGAGACCCAGTACTTC; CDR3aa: CASSLGDRGLETQYF
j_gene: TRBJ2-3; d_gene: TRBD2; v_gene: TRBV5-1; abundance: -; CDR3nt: TGCGCCAGCAGCTTGGATCCTAGCGGTAGCACAGATACGCAGTATTTT; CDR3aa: CASSLDPSGSTDTQYF
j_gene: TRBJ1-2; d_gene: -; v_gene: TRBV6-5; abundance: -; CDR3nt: TGTGCCAGCAGGGTCCCACGGGGTGGAGGTGGCTACACCTTC; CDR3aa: CASRVPRGGGGYTF
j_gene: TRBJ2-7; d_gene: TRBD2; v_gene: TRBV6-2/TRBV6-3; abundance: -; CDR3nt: TGTGCCAGCAGTTACTCCCAGACTAGCGGACCTCTGGGCGAGCAGTACTTC; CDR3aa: CASSYSQTSGPLGEQYF
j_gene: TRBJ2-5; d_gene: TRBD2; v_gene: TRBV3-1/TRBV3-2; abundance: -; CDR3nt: TGTGCCAGCAGCCAACGTAAGCCTAGCGGGAGGGGGGAGACCCAGTACTTC; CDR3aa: CASSQRKPSGRGETQYF
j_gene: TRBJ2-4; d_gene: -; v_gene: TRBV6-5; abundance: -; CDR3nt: TGTGCCAGCACCCCCTCAGGAGGCAAAAACATTCAGTACTTC; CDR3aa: CASTPSGGKNIQYF
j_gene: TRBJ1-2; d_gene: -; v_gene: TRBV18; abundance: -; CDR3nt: TGTGCCAGCTCACCACCGATCGCAGGGTTTTACGGCTACACCTTC; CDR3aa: CASSPPIAGFYGYTF
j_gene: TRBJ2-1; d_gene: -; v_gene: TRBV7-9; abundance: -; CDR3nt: TGTGCCAGCAGCTTAGACCCAGGGCCAGGCAATGAGCAGTTCTTC; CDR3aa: CASSLDPGPGNEQFF
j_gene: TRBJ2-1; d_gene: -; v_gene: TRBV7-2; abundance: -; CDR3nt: TGTGCCAGCAGCCCCTTAGGGAGCCTGGGGAATGAGCAGTTCTTC; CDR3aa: CASSPLGSLGNEQFF
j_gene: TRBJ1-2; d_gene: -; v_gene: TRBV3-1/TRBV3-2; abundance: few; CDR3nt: TGTGCCAGCAGCCAAGTCGGCAGGGCCTATGGCTACACCTTC; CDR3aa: CASSQVGRAYGYTF
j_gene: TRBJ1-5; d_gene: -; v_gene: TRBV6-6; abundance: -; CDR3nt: TGTGCCAGCACCTTAACAGGACGTCCCCAGCATTTT; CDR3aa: CASTLTGRPQHF